This T cell receptor (beta chain) was sequenced for a study of siplizumab effects on memory and regulatory T cells. Measured with immunoSEQ multiplex PCR; TCRdb has only the in-frame clones, and not every one. The table has some 97,000 clones, more than 85% seen once. J was trimmed by 4 bases and V by 3 bases; bases with no gene match: 4. The CDR3 length is 14 residues. Germline V gives CDR1 SQVTM, CDR2 ANQGSEA. The chain has TRBV29-1 and TRBJ1-1; 11 bases match TRBD1. The sample comprised CD4+ T cells sorted from blood. This TCR was sampled from a human donor in good health. Some clones in this sample may be carry-over from other donors' samples. In DNA form, the CDR3 reads TGCAGCGTTGAGCGGGACAGGGGGTTCACTGAAGCTTTCTTT. As protein: CSVERDRGFTEAFF.